The entry below gives a single T cell receptor (beta chain) sequence along with its context. The data belong to a study of blood T cell repertoires in COVID-19. Study-level information: Samples taken during acute and convalescent COVID-19 were collected in the United States, Italy and Spain.

TCRdb's copy holds only in-frame clones and misses some; the assay was immunoSEQ multiplex PCR. Here the sample spans 140,000 or so clones, 80% being singletons. Germline loops: CDR1 LGHDT, CDR2 YNNKEL (reference sequence). The CDR3 is 14 amino acids. V was cut by 0 bases and J by 6 bases, with 12 bases left in between. The sequencing input was peripheral blood. The chain employs TRBV3-1 (or the pseudogene TRBV3-2) and TRBJ2-7; D not resolved. The source is a woman between 45 and 60 years old with acute or convalescent COVID-19. CDR3 sequence (DNA): TGTGCCAGCAGCCAAGATGGGCCTTCTGGCGAGCAGTACTTC. Translated: CASSQDGPSGEQYF.